A single count supports the clone carrying this TCR beta chain. Its cognate antigen is unknown. Both 60 Vbeta primers and 13 Jbeta primers went into the PCR. Original analysis: There were 80 million or so unique TCR beta chains by a later count, and around 10 million of them were shared. Data came from immunoSEQ multiplex PCR; TCRdb stores just in-frame clones and leaves some out. V and J calls and clone size are as listed in that table; D and trimming were resolved from the DNA. Of 75,000 to 100,000 clones listed, roughly 74% were seen once; the top ten hold around 3%. The entry originates in a study of cytomegalovirus exposure and HLA in healthy donors. From germline, CDR1 is SNHLY and CDR2 FYNNEI. CDR3 size: 11 residues. Between the trimmed V and J ends, which lost 3 bases and 10 bases, there was a span of 6 bases. Study conclusions and caveats: With later analysis, a missense DCLRE1C variant became linked to TCR beta V- and J-gene trimming.

This TCR came from a female donor in good health and CMV-seropositive. Source material: PBMCs. The chain is built from TRBV2 and TRBJ1-4; D is undetermined. CDR3: CASSEAVKLFF. CDR3 nucleotide sequence: TGTGCCAGCAGTGAGGCTGTAAAACTGTTTTTT.